This T cell receptor beta chain was sequenced for a study of cytomegalovirus exposure and HLA in healthy donors. Study-wide results and limits: Donors were assumed by presence/absence analyses to have roughly uniform sequencing depth. The likely explanation for a cluster of highly shared sequence variants was sequencing artifact.

The PCR ran on 60 Vbeta and 13 Jbeta primers. The assay was immunoSEQ multiplex PCR, and TCRdb's table has in-frame clones only and misses some. The top ten hold more than 1.3% of the sample, which has roughly 160,000 clones, about three quarters seen once. Details on this clone: Its matching antigen is unknown.

The CDR3 loop spans 13 amino acids. Trimming pared 7 bases from V and 5 bases from J, leaving 12 bases between. Germline V lookup: CDR1 MDHEN, CDR2 SYDVKM. The TCR comes from a girl aged 5 to 17 in good health and CMV-seronegative. Sequenced input: PBMCs. V is TRBV28 and J is TRBJ1-5, with a weak D call TRBD1 (6 bases). CDR3 nucleotide sequence: TGTGCCAGCAAACTCAGGGGACATCAGCCCCAGCATTTT. It yields the protein CASKLRGHQPQHF.